This T cell receptor beta chain emerged from a study of control samples from healthy donors and cancer patients. CDR1 is MDHEN, CDR2 SYDVKM, per germline. The CDR3 covers 16 residues. The junction had 11 bases not matched to a gene; V was cut back by 6 bases and J by 4 bases. Profiled with immunoSEQ multiplex PCR; TCRdb holds only in-frame clones, not every one. The repertoire holds 150,000 to 200,000 clones, with just over 90% as singletons. This clonotype was obtained from a man aged 30 to 39 in good health. The chain employs TRBV28 and TRBJ1-2; 10 nucleotides align to TRBD1. The specimen was blood. The CDR3 loop is CASSPDRGWLTYGYTF. The CDR3 DNA is TGTGCCAGCAGCCCGGACAGGGGGTGGCTTACCTATGGCTACACCTTC.